This TCR beta chain was captured in a study of shared clonotypes between healthy human individuals. TCRdb's table, derived via immunoSEQ multiplex PCR, lists solely in-frame clones and lacks some. The table has under 2.5 million clones, roughly 92% seen once. The V gene lost 2 bases and the J gene lost 4 bases, with 11 bases spanning the gap. The CDR3 has 15 amino acids. Germline-derived CDR1 and CDR2 are MNHEY and SVGAGI. This clonotype was obtained from a young man in good health. Some clones in this sample may be carry-over from other donors' samples. J is TRBJ2-2 and V is TRBV6-5; no firm D call. Sequencing was done on a sample of naive CD4+ T cells from PBMCs. Subset noted: CD45RA+ positively selected. The CDR3 region has the DNA TGTGCCAGCAGTTACGGCGGAGTTGGCACCGGGGAGCTGTTTTTT. Translating it yields CASSYGGVGTGELFF.